The sequence of this T cell receptor (beta chain) was determined in a study of OX40 agonist ivuxolimab in advanced cancers. The wider study: Ivuxolimab, an agonist antibody against OX40 (CD134), was given to patients. Aged about 23 to 80 with a mean of around 60 years, they were around 79% male. Partial responses were achieved by three patients, one with hepatocellular carcinoma and two with cutaneous melanoma.

Libraries were prepared by immunoSEQ multiplex PCR; TCRdb keeps only in-frame clonotypes and omits some of them. The table has over 80,000 clones, roughly 83% seen once. On this clone itself: Antigen unknown.

Broader study findings: Not determined was the antigen specificity of the expanded peripheral T cells.

Per the germline V gene, CDR1 is SEHNR and CDR2 is FQNEAQ (reference sequence). V shed 6 bases and J 2 bases; nucleotides not matched to a gene: 12. The CDR3 contains 17 residues. The sequencing here drew on CD4+ or CD8+ T cells sorted from blood, taken in a trial of the OX40 agonist ivuxolimab. The source of this sequence is an adult with an advanced solid tumor such as melanoma, head and neck, liver or kidney cancer. The rearrangement joins TRBV7-9 to TRBJ2-1; 8 nucleotides line up with TRBD2. The CDR3 DNA follows: TGTGCCAGCAGGAAGGAGGCCGGGGGGGCAACCTACAATGAGCAGTTCTTC. It encodes CASRKEAGGATYNEQFF.